This TCR beta chain was identified in a study of T cells after posttransplantation cyclophosphamide. This table comes from immunoSEQ multiplex PCR, and its TCRdb copy is limited to in-frame clones, with some not included. The sample is made up of about 37,000 clones, none counted only once. Findings of the study overall: Tissue-infiltrating T cells from skin or gut overlapped little with blood T cells. Recipient CMV seropositivity and CMV reactivation strongly tracked TRB clonality. Later post-transplant blood repertoires were often dominated by donor CD8+ memory clones.

This clone was found many times. The antigen is undetermined. Peripheral blood was collected from the related graft donor on the marrow donation day. This receptor was identified in a man under 40 in good health and a related stem cell transplant donor. The source material was PBMCs.

CDR3 sequence reads: CATSDFRAPYNEQFF. In nucleotides, the CDR3 is TGTGCCACCAGTGATTTCAGGGCGCCCTACAATGAGCAGTTCTTC. The genes are TRBV24-1 and TRBJ2-1; possible D gene TRBD1, 5 bases. Germline V gene data show CDR1 as KGHDR and CDR2 as SFDVKD. Deletions cut 1 base from V and 2 bases from J, with 8 bases between. This CDR3 comprises 15 residues.